This T cell receptor (beta chain) was retrieved from a study of T cell responses to AZD1222 COVID-19 vaccine. Study-wide results and caveats: Just a handful of AZD1222 recipients were seropositive at baseline. The study found Spike-specific TCR breadth and depth rose after two AZD1222 doses. Repertoires were collected only later (after the peak T cell response had occurred).

As for this clone: The antigen remains unidentified.

The CDR3 loop spans 13 amino acids. V was trimmed by 6 bases and J by 3 bases, leaving 13 bases between them. Germline assignment: CDR1 SGHRS and CDR2 YFSETQ. Data came from immunoSEQ multiplex PCR; TCRdb stores just in-frame clones and leaves some out. Among tens of thousands of clones, 80% were seen once, and the ten largest hold less than 50%. The clonotype originates from an adult who received the AZD1222 COVID-19 vaccine. The chain has TRBV5-1 and TRBJ2-7; maybe TRBD1 (6 bases). Here the sequenced sample was peripheral blood, taken 28 days after the second AZD1222 dose. CDR3 DNA sequence: TGCGCCAGCACCATAGACAGGAACTACGAGCAGTACTTC. Protein: CASTIDRNYEQYF.